The 10 T cell receptor beta chains below were found in one sample sequenced in a study of blood T cell repertoires in COVID-19. Measured with immunoSEQ multiplex PCR; TCRdb has only the in-frame clones, and not every one. The sample contains approximately 450,000 clones, roughly 91% of which appear only once. The sequenced material came from peripheral blood. All receptors derive from a woman aged 25-40 years with acute or convalescent COVID-19.

The CDR3: CASSRDRGRSYEQYF. CDR3 DNA: TGTGCCAGCAGTCGGGACAGGGGGCGCTCCTACGAGCAGTACTTC. The V call is TRBV7-6, the J call TRBJ2-7; 12 nucleotides match TRBD1. Looked up from germline, CDR1 is SGHVS and CDR2 is FNYEAQ. This CDR3 is built from 15 residues. J gave up 0 bases and V 6 bases, and 3 bases lay outside the gene matches.

This chain uses TRBV6-5 with TRBJ1-2; no firm D call. V dropped 8 bases and J dropped 3 bases, with 7 bases sitting between them. The germline CDR1 and CDR2 sequences are MNHEY and SVGAGI. The CDR3 loop spans 11 amino acids. The CDR3 sequence is CASGPDYGYTF. In DNA form, the CDR3 reads TGTGCCAGCGGGCCTGACTATGGCTACACCTTC.

This clone came up a few times. The genes are TRBV2 and TRBJ2-2; D is ambiguous. This CDR3 is 15 amino acids long. Germline values: CDR1 SNHLY, CDR2 FYNNEI. V was pared by 6 bases and J by 7 bases, with 18 bases between. CDR3 DNA: TGTGCCAGCAGCCCCTCCCCCAAGTCAGGCGGGGAGCTGTTTTTT. Encoded protein: CASSPSPKSGGELFF.

This chain connects TRBV12-3 or TRBV12-4 to TRBJ2-7; 11 nucleotides match TRBD2. V shed 8 bases, J shed 4 bases, and the junction held 1 base outside the gene matches. The CDR3 length is 12 residues. The CDR3 region has the DNA TGTGCCAGCTGGACTAGCGGGTACGAGCAGTACTTC. The encoded protein is CASWTSGYEQYF.

The chain recombines TRBV6-1 with TRBJ2-3; no firm D call. CDR1 MNHNS and CDR2 SASEGT come from the germline V gene. CDR3 length: 13 amino acids. Deletions cut 3 bases from V and 1 base from J, with 5 bases between. The CDR3 region has the DNA TGTGCCAGCAGTGACGGTGGCACAGATACGCAGTATTTT. Translation: CASSDGGTDTQYF.

V usage is TRBV4-2 and J usage is TRBJ2-3, with D possibly TRBD1 on 6 matching bases. The ends were cut back, 3 bases at V and 5 bases at J, with 12 bases in the middle. Germline V gene data show CDR1 as LGHNA and CDR2 as YNFKEQ. The CDR3 runs to 14 residues. CDR3 region: CASSQNQGLDTQYF. The DNA of the CDR3 is TGTGCCAGCAGCCAGAACCAGGGGTTAGATACGCAGTATTTT.

With respect to this clone: This same CDR3 is encoded by further DNA sequences in the sample. The chain combines TRBV3-1 (or the pseudogene TRBV3-2) with TRBJ1-3; D remains ambiguous. V was cut by 4 bases and J by 4 bases, with 5 bases left in between. The germline V gene has CDR1 LGHDT and CDR2 YNNKEL (reference sequence). This CDR3 spans 12 amino acids. The CDR3 here is CASSLSGNTIYF. The CDR3 nucleotides are TGTGCCAGCAGCCTCTCCGGAAACACCATATATTTT.

J is TRBJ1-2 and V is TRBV4-1; D is unclear. The CDR3 is made up of 14 amino acids. CDR1 is MGHRA and CDR2 is YSYEKL in the germline V gene. The V end was cut by 0 bases, the J end by 8 bases, with 13 bases between. The DNA for the CDR3 is TGCGCCAGCAGCCAAGACCGGGATTTAAGAGGCTACACCTTC. This codes for CASSQDRDLRGYTF.

The genes are TRBV29-1 and TRBJ2-5; TRBD2 might be the D (5 bases). The CDR3 spans 13 residues. Germline loops: CDR1 SQVTM, CDR2 ANQGSEA. V lost 6 bases to trimming and J lost 2 bases, with 13 bases between them. The CDR3 DNA sequence: TGCAGCGTGCAGGACTTCCAACAAGAGACCCAGTACTTC. Translated, it gives CSVQDFQQETQYF.

In DNA, the CDR3 is TGCGCCAGCAGCCAAGATATGAGGTACGAGCAGTACTTC. Amino acids: CASSQDMRYEQYF. This rearrangement joins TRBV4-1 to TRBJ2-7, with D unclear. The germline V gene encodes CDR1 MGHRA and CDR2 YSYEKL. V was trimmed by 0 bases and J by 4 bases, leaving 7 bases between them. This CDR3 has 13 residues.